Below are 27 T cell receptor beta chains sequenced from a single sample in a study of T cells after yellow fever vaccination. TCRdb itself ran the 5' RACE reads through MiXCR, one entry per CDR3 protein. The data contain 250,000 or so distinct CDR3 sequences, approximately 6.8% of them singletons. Sequences were derived from CD4+ T cells sorted from PBMCs, sampled on the day of the yellow fever booster vaccination. These receptors were obtained from a man aged 25 to 40 who received the YFV17D yellow fever vaccine.

This clonotype was picked up a small number of times. V gene TRBV9 combines with J gene TRBJ1-6; TRBD1 might be the D (5 bases). This CDR3 is built from 14 residues. The ends were cut back, 7 bases at V and 5 bases at J, with 13 bases in the middle. Germline V CDR1 and CDR2: SGDLS, YYNGEE. CDR3 loop: CASRGGSHNSPLHF. In DNA, the CDR3 is TGTGCCAGCCGGGGGGGGAGTCATAATTCACCCCTCCACTTT.

A word on this clonotype: It may be a read error: a sequence one base away is much more abundant. The chain uses TRBV15 and TRBJ2-7; 8 positions match TRBD2. CDR1 is LNHNV and CDR2 is YYDKDF in the germline V gene (reference sequence). The CDR3 is 16 amino acids. The CDR3 spells CAASRYAGGLTYEQYF. The CDR3 region has the DNA TGTGCCGCCAGCAGATATGCGGGGGGCCTTACCTACGAGCAGTACTTC.

V gene TRBV6-1 combines with J gene TRBJ2-1, with 7 bases aligning to TRBD1. Germline V gene data show CDR1 as MNHNS and CDR2 as SASEGT. This CDR3 is built from 13 residues. Unmatched junction bases numbered 5, after V lost 5 bases and J lost 7 bases. The CDR3 bases are TGTGCCAGCAGTCGAGGGGGCGGGAATGAGCAGTTCTTC. Encoded protein: CASSRGGGNEQFF.

The rearrangement uses TRBV7-2 and TRBJ2-3; D remains unclear. Between the trimmed V and J ends, which lost 1 base and 5 bases, there was a span of 7 bases. Germline values: CDR1 SGHTA, CDR2 FQGNSA. CDR3 size: 13 residues. The DNA for the CDR3 is TGTGCCAGCAGCTTAGAAGCCATAGATACGCAGTATTTT. Protein sequence: CASSLEAIDTQYF.

The V call is TRBV7-2, the J call TRBJ2-1; 8 bases fit TRBD2. CDR3 size: 17 residues. CDR1 is SGHTA and CDR2 is FQGNSA in the germline V gene. The trim removed 3 bases at V and 1 base at J, leaving 8 bases unmatched. The chain's CDR3 is CASSFRAGGVSYNEQFF. The CDR3 bases are TGTGCCAGCAGCTTCAGGGCGGGAGGAGTATCCTACAATGAGCAGTTCTTC.

This clonotype was found many times. The V call is TRBV7-3, the J call TRBJ2-1; 11 bases agree with TRBD2. Germline V CDR1 and CDR2: SGHTA, FQGTGA. V shed 4 bases, J shed 7 bases, and the junction held 6 bases outside the gene matches. This CDR3 comprises 15 residues. CDR3 coding DNA: TGTGCCAGCAGCTCAGCTAGCGGGAGGCGAAATGAGCAGTTCTTC. Its translation is CASSSASGRRNEQFF.

The sample holds a few counts of this clonotype. The rearrangement links TRBV15 to TRBJ2-2, with 8 bases matching TRBD2. CDR3 size: 16 residues. Per the germline V gene, CDR1 is LNHNV and CDR2 is YYDKDF (reference sequence). Unmatched junction bases numbered 11, after V lost 4 bases and J lost 7 bases. The CDR3: CATSKPNGRAIGELFF. Written as DNA, the CDR3 is TGTGCCACCAGCAAACCAAACGGGAGGGCCATCGGGGAGCTGTTTTTT.

This clonotype was picked up many times. J is TRBJ2-4 and V is TRBV30, with 10 bases aligning to TRBD2. V lost 2 bases to trimming and J lost 5 bases; unmatched junction nucleotides: 6. This CDR3 spans 15 amino acids. CDR1 and CDR2 from the germline V gene are GTSNPN and SVGIG (reference sequence). Written as DNA, the CDR3 is TGTGCCTGGAGTACTAGCGGGACCATGCAAAACATTCAGTACTTC. It translates to CAWSTSGTMQNIQYF.

This clonotype was detected only a few times. The chain joins TRBV5-5 to TRBJ2-3, with D possibly matching TRBD2 (5 bases). The germline V and J ends were trimmed by 2 bases and 5 bases, with 9 bases remaining between them. This CDR3 is 13 amino acids long. Germline V gene data show CDR1 as SGHKS and CDR2 as YYEKEE (reference sequence). This CDR3 is CASSFDYLDTQYF. The CDR3 DNA reads TGTGCCAGCAGCTTCGACTACCTAGATACGCAGTATTTT.

This chain uses TRBV5-4 with TRBJ2-1, with TRBD2 identical over 10 bases. Germline V gene lookup returns CDR1 SGHNT and CDR2 YYREEE (reference sequence). The V and J ends lost 2 bases and 1 base, in that order; junction bases with no gene match: 6. The CDR3 runs to 17 residues. CDR3 residues: CASSLTSGTLSYNEQFF. CDR3 coding DNA: TGTGCCAGCAGCTTAACTAGCGGGACCCTTTCCTACAATGAGCAGTTCTTC.

The chain joins TRBV6-5 to TRBJ2-1; D ambiguous. Trimming removed 4 bases from V and 10 bases from J, with 17 bases in between. CDR1 and CDR2 (germline): MNHEY, SVGAGI. The CDR3 covers 14 residues. The CDR3 spells CASSFLASDGEQFF. Here the CDR3 DNA reads TGTGCCAGCAGTTTTTTGGCCTCCGACGGGGAGCAGTTCTTC.

The chain links TRBV6-1 to TRBJ1-5; 8 bases match TRBD1. Trimming removed 6 bases from V and 3 bases from J; junction bases left unmatched: 16. The CDR3 loop spans 18 amino acids. Germline CDR1 MNHNS, CDR2 SASEGT. CDR3 loop: CASSPTPPGQGLNQPQHF. In DNA form, the CDR3 reads TGTGCCAGCAGCCCTACTCCTCCAGGACAGGGCCTCAATCAGCCCCAGCATTTT.

The V gene is TRBV7-2, the J gene TRBJ1-6; TRBD1 matches 10 bases. Per germline, CDR1 SGHTA and CDR2 FQGNSA. This CDR3 region has 15 residues. V gave up 6 bases and J gave up 8 bases; unmatched junction bases: 7. In DNA, the CDR3 is TGTGCCAGCAGGGGACAGGGGACAATCGATTCACCCCTCCACTTT. This translates into CASRGQGTIDSPLHF.

This clonotype has just a few counts. The chain links TRBV20-1 to TRBJ2-2, with D unresolved. The CDR3 is 13 residues long. CDR1 and CDR2 (germline): DFQATT, SNEGSKA (reference sequence). The V gene lost 5 bases and the J gene lost 3 bases, with 10 bases spanning the gap. The CDR3 DNA reads as TGCAGTGCTCAGCTTTCTTACACCGGGGAGCTGTTTTTT. It yields the protein CSAQLSYTGELFF.

The V and J genes are TRBV6-1 and TRBJ2-3; 8 positions agree with TRBD2. The germline V gene encodes CDR1 MNHNS and CDR2 SASEGT. The CDR3 covers 16 residues. J gave up 5 bases and V 6 bases, and 13 bases lay outside the gene matches. CDR3 in amino acids: CASSIPRGGGVDTQYF. CDR3 DNA: TGTGCCAGCAGCATCCCACGGGGGGGAGGGGTAGATACGCAGTATTTT.

In this sample, this clonotype turned up many times. Written as DNA, the CDR3 is TGTGCCAGCAGCTTAGCACAGACAACCTACGAGCAGTACTTC. Its translation: CASSLAQTTYEQYF. This sequence joins TRBV7-2 and TRBJ2-7; D gene ambiguous. The CDR3 loop spans 14 amino acids. With 0 bases removed from V and 2 bases from J, the gap between germline ends came to 8 bases. CDR1 and CDR2 (germline): SGHTA, FQGNSA.

This clonotype appeared a few times. CDR3 DNA: TGTGCCAGCAGCGGCGGGACTAGCGGCTACGAGCAGTACTTC. Amino acid sequence: CASSGGTSGYEQYF. This chain connects TRBV3-1 to TRBJ2-7; 11 bases agree with TRBD2. CDR1 and CDR2 from the germline V gene are LGHDT and YNNKEL (reference sequence). The CDR3 is 14 residues long. The V and J ends lost 5 bases and 3 bases, in that order; junction bases with no gene match: 3.

This clonotype has ten or more counts. The J gene is TRBJ2-7, the V gene TRBV2; D remains ambiguous. Germline-derived CDR1 and CDR2 are SNHLY and FYNNEI. Trimming pared 7 bases from V and 0 bases from J, leaving 13 bases between. CDR3 length: 14 residues. The CDR3 DNA is TGTGCCAGCAAGGTGGGCCACAGCTCCTACGAGCAGTACTTC. This gives the protein CASKVGHSSYEQYF. Using reference TRBV2 and TRBJ2-7 for the parts outside the CDR3, the full variable domain is EPEVTQTPSHQVTQMGQEVILRCVPISNHLYFYWYRQILGQKVEFLVSFYNNEISEKSEIFDDQFSVERPDGSNFTLKIRSTKLEDSAMYFCASKVGHSSYEQYFGPGTRLTVT.

This clonotype was found many times. The chain has TRBV9 and TRBJ2-2, with 7 positions matching TRBD1. Germline CDR1 SGDLS, CDR2 YYNGEE. After removal of 2 bases from V and 1 base from J, the junction contained 2 bases not matched to a gene. This CDR3 contains 15 residues. The CDR3, as DNA: TGTGCCAGCAGCGTGGGACAGCAGAACACCGGGGAGCTGTTTTTT. It encodes CASSVGQQNTGELFF.

This clonotype was seen many times. The rearrangement joins TRBV28 to TRBJ1-2, with D uncertain. Germline V lookup: CDR1 MDHEN, CDR2 SYDVKM. Between the trimmed V and J ends, which lost 4 bases and 2 bases, there was a span of 5 bases. This CDR3 has 12 amino acids. The CDR3 protein is CASSSDNYGYTF. The CDR3 DNA reads TGTGCCAGCAGTTCGGACAACTATGGCTACACCTTC.

The chain has TRBV20-1 and TRBJ2-3, with 9 bases matching TRBD1. CDR3 size: 14 residues. The V gene end was trimmed by 6 bases and the J gene end by 1 base; junction bases not matched to a gene: 5. Germline CDR1 and CDR2: DFQATT and SNEGSKA (reference sequence). DNA of the CDR3: TGCAGTGCCTTACAGGGGGCTGGCACAGATACGCAGTATTTT. The encoded protein is CSALQGAGTDTQYF.

This clonotype occurred many times. The rearrangement uses TRBV29-1 and TRBJ2-6; the match to TRBD2 covers 7 bases. With 5 bases clipped from V and 4 bases from J, the junction kept 8 bases outside the gene matches. The germline gives CDR1 SQVTM, CDR2 ANQGSEA. This CDR3 is built from 15 residues. The CDR3 reads CSVQGGERGANVLTF. The CDR3 bases are TGCAGCGTTCAGGGAGGGGAGAGAGGGGCCAACGTCCTGACTTTC.

The rearrangement uses TRBV28 and TRBJ2-2; TRBD2 aligns across 13 bases. The germline V gene encodes CDR1 MDHEN and CDR2 SYDVKM. Trimming removed 6 bases from V and 4 bases from J; junction bases left unmatched: 5. The CDR3 spans 16 residues. The CDR3 sequence: CASRSRTSGSTGELFF. The CDR3 region has the DNA TGTGCCAGCAGATCTAGGACTAGCGGGAGCACCGGGGAGCTGTTTTTT.

In regard to this clonotype: Since a much larger clone is just one base distant, this may be a read error. The chain has TRBV12-5 and TRBJ2-5, with D tentatively TRBD2 (6 bases). The germline V gene has CDR1 LGHNT and CDR2 FRNRAP. The CDR3 runs 13 residues. CDR3 amino acids: CASGLGTFHTQHF. The DNA of the CDR3 is TGTGCTAGTGGTCTTGGGACTTTCCACACCCAGCACTTC.

This clonotype was detected a few times. V gene TRBV6-2 or TRBV6-3 combines with J gene TRBJ2-5, with D unresolved. Germline loops: CDR1 MNHEY, CDR2 SVGEGT. Trimming left V 2 bases short and J 5 bases short, with 12 bases between. The CDR3 length is 14 residues. The CDR3 spells CASSYSKAAETQYF. The CDR3 bases are TGTGCCAGCAGTTACAGTAAAGCAGCCGAGACCCAGTACTTC.

This clonotype was counted at least ten times. This chain uses TRBV10-1 with TRBJ2-5; D gene uncertain. The CDR3 is made up of 12 amino acids. Looked up from germline, CDR1 is WNHNN and CDR2 is SYGVQD (reference sequence). V was trimmed by 2 bases and J by 4 bases, leaving 5 bases between them. CDR3 residues: CASSEGRETQYF. CDR3 nucleotide sequence: TGCGCCAGCAGTGAGGGACGAGAGACCCAGTACTTC.

This clonotype has ten or more counts. Here the CDR3 reads CASSPAVSYEQYF. As DNA, the CDR3 is TGTGCCAGCTCACCGGCGGTCTCCTACGAGCAGTACTTC. This chain uses TRBV18 with TRBJ2-7; D ambiguous. Between the trimmed V and J ends, which lost 3 bases and 0 bases, there was a span of 6 bases. The CDR3 consists of 13 residues. The germline CDR1 and CDR2 sequences are KGHSH and LQKENI.